Listed here are 27 T cell receptor beta chains from one sample, sequenced in a study of OX40 agonist ivuxolimab in advanced cancers. Sequencing was performed with immunoSEQ multiplex PCR; in TCRdb, only in-frame clones are kept and a portion is missing. This sample has some 44,000 clones, with approximately 86% found just once. The material was CD4+ or CD8+ T cells sorted from blood, obtained in a trial of the OX40 agonist ivuxolimab. The receptor set was obtained from an adult with an advanced solid tumor such as melanoma, head and neck, liver or kidney cancer.

The chain carries TRBV7-2 and TRBJ1-1; D is unclear. Germline loops: CDR1 SGHTA, CDR2 FQGNSA. V was cut by 6 bases and J by 4 bases, with 15 bases left in between. This CDR3 is 14 amino acids long. CDR3 region: CASSGVLGGTEAFF. CDR3 DNA sequence: TGTGCCAGCAGTGGGGTCCTAGGAGGCACTGAAGCTTTCTTT.

V and J are TRBV7-9 and TRBJ1-1; TRBD1 agrees at 10 bases. With 7 bases clipped from V and 0 bases from J, the junction kept 5 bases outside the gene matches. This CDR3 contains 15 residues. Germline V gene lookup returns CDR1 SEHNR and CDR2 FQNEAQ (reference sequence). CDR3 residues: CASNPDRGLNTEAFF. The CDR3 bases are TGTGCCAGCAATCCGGACAGGGGGTTGAACACTGAAGCTTTCTTT.

This chain joins TRBV19 and TRBJ1-1; 9 bases are shared with TRBD1. This CDR3 contains 15 residues. The germline CDR1 and CDR2 sequences are LNHDA and SQIVND (reference sequence). V shed 7 bases and J 4 bases; nucleotides not matched to a gene: 10. The CDR3, as DNA: TGTGCCAGTATTCACTCCGGGACAGGGATCACTGAAGCTTTCTTT. Translating gives CASIHSGTGITEAFF.

V is TRBV27 and J is TRBJ2-5, with D unresolved. Germline V gene lookup returns CDR1 MNHEY and CDR2 SMNVEV (reference sequence). Trimming left V 5 bases short and J 5 bases short, with 12 bases between. The CDR3 contains 13 residues. CDR3 DNA sequence: TGTGCCAGCAGTCCCCGACGCCGCGAGACCCAGTACTTC. The encoded protein is CASSPRRRETQYF.

The chain carries TRBV27 and TRBJ2-7, with 7 bases aligning to TRBD2. CDR1 MNHEY and CDR2 SMNVEV come from the germline V gene (reference sequence). The CDR3 runs 15 residues. V was clipped by 5 bases and J by 6 bases; unmatched bases: 13. In nucleotides, the CDR3 is TGTGCCAGCAGTGCAACTAGCGCTCGCACTTCCGAGCAGTACTTC. It yields the protein CASSATSARTSEQYF.

The genes are TRBV7-9 and TRBJ2-2; perhaps TRBD2 as D (5 bases). The CDR3 extends over 18 amino acids. The germline V gene encodes CDR1 SEHNR and CDR2 FQNEAQ (reference sequence). Trimming shortened V by 1 base and J by 2 bases, and 17 bases separated the two germline ends. The DNA for the CDR3 is TGTGCCAGCAGCTTAGGAGTAACGGGAAGTGATAACACCGGGGAGCTGTTTTTT. Its translation: CASSLGVTGSDNTGELFF. Drawing the rest from reference TRBV7-9 and TRBJ2-2, the complete variable domain is DTGVSQNPRHKITKRGQNVTFRCDPISEHNRLYWYRQTLGQGPEFLTYFQNEAQLEKSRLLSDRFSAERPKGSFSTLEIQRTEQGDSAMYLCASSLGVTGSDNTGELFFGEGSRLTVL.

The J gene is TRBJ1-5, the V gene TRBV6-6, with TRBD1 matching over 10 bases. Germline V gene lookup returns CDR1 MNHNY and CDR2 SVGAGI (reference sequence). J lost 2 bases, V lost 6 bases, and 7 bases had no gene match. This CDR3 region has 16 residues. In nucleotides, the CDR3 is TGTGCCAGCAGGACAGGGGGCGGTTTGGGCAATCAGCCCCAGCATTTT. Amino acids: CASRTGGGLGNQPQHF.

This chain connects TRBV5-1 to TRBJ2-3; 9 positions match TRBD1. The V gene's germline CDR1 is SGHRS and CDR2 YFSETQ. Trimming took 3 bases from V and 6 from J; bases not matched to a gene: 8. This CDR3 comprises 15 residues. This chain's CDR3 is CASSYGQGLGDTQYF. CDR3 coding DNA: TGCGCCAGCAGCTACGGACAGGGGCTCGGTGATACGCAGTATTTT.

The rearrangement uses TRBV6-4 and TRBJ1-6, with a possible D match to TRBD1 (5 bases). V was shortened by 4 bases and J by 4 bases, with 20 bases between the two germline ends. Germline assignment: CDR1 MRHNA and CDR2 SNTAGT. CDR3 length: 18 amino acids. CDR3: CASSGPGPLEIYNSPLHF. The CDR3 region has the DNA TGTGCCAGCAGTGGGCCAGGGCCCCTGGAGATTTATAATTCACCCCTCCACTTT.

The chain couples TRBV29-1 to TRBJ1-1; 7 bases line up with TRBD1. With V trimmed by 3 bases and J by 1 base, 8 bases remained unmatched. CDR1 SQVTM and CDR2 ANQGSEA come from the germline V gene. The CDR3 covers 15 residues. The DNA for the CDR3 is TGCAGCGTTGAGATGAGGGACAGAAGGAACACTGAAGCTTTCTTT. It codes for CSVEMRDRRNTEAFF.

In its sample, this clone was seen a few times. The CDR3 coding sequence is TGTGCCAGCAGCTTAGCGCAGGGTAACTATGGCTACACCTTC. Translating gives CASSLAQGNYGYTF. The chain recombines TRBV7-2 with TRBJ1-2; possibly TRBD1 for D (5 bases). The V gene lost 0 bases and the J gene lost 1 base, with 6 bases spanning the gap. Germline CDR1 and CDR2: SGHTA and FQGNSA. The length of the CDR3 is 14 residues.

V gene TRBV19 combines with J gene TRBJ1-6; D is undetermined. From germline, CDR1 is LNHDA and CDR2 SQIVND (reference sequence). This CDR3 is 15 amino acids long. V was pared by 5 bases and J by 9 bases, with 17 bases between. The CDR3 coding sequence is TGTGCCAGTAGTCCGCGACTCGAAAGCATTTCACCCCTCCACTTT. It translates to CASSPRLESISPLHF.

In regard to this clone: Different DNA sequences within this sample yield the same CDR3. V is TRBV7-9 and J is TRBJ2-1; D unresolved. The CDR3 is 15 amino acids. V shed 5 bases and J shed 0 bases, with 11 bases lying between them. From germline, CDR1 is SEHNR and CDR2 FQNEAQ (reference sequence). CDR3 DNA sequence: TGTGCCAGCAGCCCCGGGCGCAGCTCCTACAATGAGCAGTTCTTC. Translating it yields CASSPGRSSYNEQFF. Full variable domain (remainder filled in from reference TRBV7-9 and TRBJ2-1): DTGVSQNPRHKITKRGQNVTFRCDPISEHNRLYWYRQTLGQGPEFLTYFQNEAQLEKSRLLSDRFSAERPKGSFSTLEIQRTEQGDSAMYLCASSPGRSSYNEQFFGPGTRLTVL.

This clone came up a few times. V and J are TRBV2 and TRBJ2-2; perhaps TRBD2 as D (6 bases). The germline V gene has CDR1 SNHLY and CDR2 FYNNEI. The CDR3 runs to 13 residues. With 7 bases removed from V and 3 bases from J, the gap between germline ends came to 9 bases. The CDR3 DNA reads TGTGCCAGCAACTGGAGGGACACCGGGGAGCTGTTTTTT. Protein sequence: CASNWRDTGELFF. Variable domain in full (rest from reference TRBV2 and TRBJ2-2): EPEVTQTPSHQVTQMGQEVILRCVPISNHLYFYWYRQILGQKVEFLVSFYNNEISEKSEIFDDQFSVERPDGSNFTLKIRSTKLEDSAMYFCASNWRDTGELFFGEGSRLTVL.

The V call is TRBV28, the J call TRBJ1-5; 9 bases agree with TRBD1. V lost 11 bases, J lost 6 bases, and 8 bases stayed unmatched. The CDR3 has 13 residues. The germline V gene encodes CDR1 MDHEN and CDR2 SYDVKM. DNA of the CDR3: TGTGCCGGGGGACAGGGAAAGGGTCAGCCCCAGCATTTT. It encodes CAGGQGKGQPQHF.

This chain links TRBV6-1 with TRBJ1-1; D is possibly TRBD1 (5 bases). Germline V gene data show CDR1 as MNHNS and CDR2 as SASEGT. V lost 6 bases and J 1 base, leaving 12 bases between the germline ends. This CDR3 region has 14 residues. In DNA form, the CDR3 reads TGTGCCAGCAGCCGAAGTCAGGGGAACACTGAAGCTTTCTTT. Its protein product is CASSRSQGNTEAFF.

V is TRBV30 and J is TRBJ1-2; TRBD1 matches at 8 bases. After removal of 3 bases from V and 13 bases from J, the junction contained 7 bases not matched to a gene. This CDR3 contains 11 residues. Germline loops: CDR1 GTSNPN, CDR2 SVGIG (reference sequence). The CDR3 sequence: CAWSPDRVPTF. CDR3 in DNA: TGTGCCTGGAGCCCGGACAGGGTGCCCACCTTC.

This clone was recorded a few times. This sequence joins TRBV5-1 and TRBJ2-5; 7 bases map to TRBD2. The germline V gene encodes CDR1 SGHRS and CDR2 YFSETQ. With 0 bases clipped from V and 2 bases from J, the junction kept 7 bases outside the gene matches. This CDR3 is built from 16 residues. This chain's CDR3 is CASSLGVAGSQETQYF. The CDR3 DNA is TGCGCCAGCAGCTTGGGGGTAGCGGGCTCACAAGAGACCCAGTACTTC. The complete variable domain, with remaining parts taken from reference TRBV5-1 and TRBJ2-5, reads KAGVTQTPRYLIKTRGQQVTLSCSPISGHRSVSWYQQTPGQGLQFLFEYFSETQRNKGNFPGRFSGRQFSNSRSEMNVSTLELGDSALYLCASSLGVAGSQETQYFGPGTRLLVL.

The table lists this clone with a few counts. The chain joins TRBV7-9 to TRBJ1-2; D may be TRBD1 (6 bases). The germline CDR1 and CDR2 sequences are SEHNR and FQNEAQ (reference sequence). The length of the CDR3 is 14 residues. V lost 6 bases and J lost 2, with 13 bases in between. CDR3 loop: CASRPGDKNYGYTF. The DNA for the CDR3 is TGTGCCAGCAGACCCGGGGACAAGAACTATGGCTACACCTTC.

The chain combines TRBV7-3 with TRBJ2-3; 13 nucleotides match TRBD2. The V gene's germline CDR1 is SGHTA and CDR2 FQGTGA. The trim removed 5 bases at V and 6 bases at J, leaving 8 bases unmatched. The CDR3 is made up of 16 amino acids. CDR3 residues: CASSRQLAGGLDTQYF. The CDR3 DNA reads TGTGCCAGCAGCCGACAACTAGCGGGGGGGCTGGATACGCAGTATTTT.

The chain has TRBV11-3 and TRBJ2-3; the match to TRBD1 covers 9 bases. The length of the CDR3 is 16 residues. CDR1 is SGHNT and CDR2 is YENEEA in the germline V gene. V was pared by 4 bases and J by 3 bases, with 8 bases of the junction left unmatched. The CDR3 loop reads CASSSRPGQGTDTQYF. CDR3 sequence (DNA): TGTGCCAGCAGCTCAAGACCGGGACAGGGAACAGATACGCAGTATTTT.

This clone showed up just a few times. The gene calls are TRBV19 and TRBJ1-5; no clear D gene. Trimming removed 6 bases from V and 0 bases from J, with 9 bases in between. The CDR3 loop spans 14 amino acids. Germline V lookup: CDR1 LNHDA, CDR2 SQIVND (reference sequence). Written as DNA, the CDR3 is TGTGCCAGTAGGATGGACCGTAGCAATCAGCCCCAGCATTTT. Translated: CASRMDRSNQPQHF.

A word on this clone: In the same sample, other DNA sequences code for this CDR3. The genes are TRBV5-1 and TRBJ2-1; 11 nucleotides align to TRBD2. V was pared by 0 bases and J by 4 bases, with 0 bases of the junction left unmatched. Germline CDR1 is SGHRS and CDR2 is YFSETQ. CDR3 length equals 15 residues. DNA of the CDR3: TGCGCCAGCAGCTTGGGACTAGCGGGGTACAATGAGCAGTTCTTC. It yields the protein CASSLGLAGYNEQFF.

This clone was observed once. The CDR3 nucleotides are TGTGCCAGCAGCGACCGCGGGGATTGGACTGAAGCTTTCTTT. Encoded protein: CASSDRGDWTEAFF. The chain joins TRBV4-2 to TRBJ1-1, with no clear D. Between the trimmed V and J ends, which lost 5 bases and 5 bases, there was a span of 15 bases. This CDR3 spans 14 amino acids. Germline V gene data show CDR1 as LGHNA and CDR2 as YNFKEQ.

The chain has TRBV28 and TRBJ2-7; 15 nucleotides match TRBD2. CDR3 size: 16 residues. The V segment lost 3 bases and the J segment 5 bases; nucleotides outside the gene matches: 5. Germline CDR1 and CDR2: MDHEN and SYDVKM. In DNA, the CDR3 is TGTGCCAGCAGTTTGTGGGGACTAGCGGGAGGAGACGAGCAGTACTTC. Translation gives CASSLWGLAGGDEQYF.

For the CDR3, the DNA is TGTGCCTGGAGTGTAGCCAGGGACACTGAAGCTTTCTTT. This translates into CAWSVARDTEAFF. The chain joins TRBV30 to TRBJ1-1; tentatively, D is TRBD1 (5 bases). Trimming took off 0 bases at V and 3 bases at J, with 8 bases between the two ends. The CDR3 runs to 13 residues. Germline V gives CDR1 GTSNPN, CDR2 SVGIG (reference sequence).

V and J are TRBV19 and TRBJ2-7; D call uncertain. Germline V lookup: CDR1 LNHDA, CDR2 SQIVND (reference sequence). The CDR3 is made up of 13 amino acids. V lost 6 bases, J lost 0 bases, and 9 bases lay in between. CDR3 bases: TGTGCCAGTAGGGCCGCCGACTCCTACGAGCAGTACTTC. This encodes CASRAADSYEQYF.